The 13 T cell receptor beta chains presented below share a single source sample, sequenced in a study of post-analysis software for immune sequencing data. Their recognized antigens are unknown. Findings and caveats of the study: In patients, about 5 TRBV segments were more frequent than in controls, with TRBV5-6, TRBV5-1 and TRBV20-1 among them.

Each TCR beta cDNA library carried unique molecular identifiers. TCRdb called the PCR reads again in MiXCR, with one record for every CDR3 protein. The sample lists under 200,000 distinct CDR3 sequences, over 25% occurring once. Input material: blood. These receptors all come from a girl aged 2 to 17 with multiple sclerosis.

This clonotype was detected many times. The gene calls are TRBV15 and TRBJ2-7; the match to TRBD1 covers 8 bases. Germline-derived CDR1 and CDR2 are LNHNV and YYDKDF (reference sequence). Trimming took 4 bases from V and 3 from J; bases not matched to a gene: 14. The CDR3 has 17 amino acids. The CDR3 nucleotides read TGTGCCACCAGCACAAAGTTACGGGACAGGCGAAACTACGAGCAGTACTTC. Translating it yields CATSTKLRDRRNYEQYF.

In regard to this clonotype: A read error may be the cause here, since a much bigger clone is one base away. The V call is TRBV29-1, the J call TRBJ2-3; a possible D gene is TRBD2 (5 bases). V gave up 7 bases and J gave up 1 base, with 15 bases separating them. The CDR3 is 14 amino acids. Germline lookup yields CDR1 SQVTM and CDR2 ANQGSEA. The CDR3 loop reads CSGRRPIRTDTQYF. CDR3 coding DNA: TGCAGCGGCCGGAGGCCCATTCGCACAGATACGCAGTATTTT.

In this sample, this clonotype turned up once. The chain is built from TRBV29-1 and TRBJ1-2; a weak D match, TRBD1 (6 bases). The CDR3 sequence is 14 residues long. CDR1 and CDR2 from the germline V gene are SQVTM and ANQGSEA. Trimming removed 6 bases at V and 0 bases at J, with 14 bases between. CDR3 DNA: TGCAGCGTGATAAGAACAGGGTCTAACTATGGCTACACCTTC. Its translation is CSVIRTGSNYGYTF.

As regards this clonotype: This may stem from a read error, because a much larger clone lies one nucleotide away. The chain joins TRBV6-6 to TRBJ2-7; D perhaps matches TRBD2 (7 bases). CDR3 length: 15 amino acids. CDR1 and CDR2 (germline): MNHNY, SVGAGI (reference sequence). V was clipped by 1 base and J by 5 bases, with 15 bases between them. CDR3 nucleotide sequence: TGTGCCAGCAGTTACTGGGGGGGCGGAGGAAACGAGCAGTACTTC. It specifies CASSYWGGGGNEQYF.

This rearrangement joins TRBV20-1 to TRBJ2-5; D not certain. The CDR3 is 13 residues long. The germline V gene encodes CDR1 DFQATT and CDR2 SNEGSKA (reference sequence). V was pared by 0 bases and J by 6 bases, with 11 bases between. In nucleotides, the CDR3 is TGCAGTGCTAGAGATGGAGTATTAAAGACCCAGTACTTC. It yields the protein CSARDGVLKTQYF.

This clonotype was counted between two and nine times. CDR3 DNA sequence: TGTGCCAGCAGTTCCCCGGGACAGGGAAAAAAAATCCGAACCTACGAGCAGTACTTC. It is translated as CASSSPGQGKKIRTYEQYF. The J gene is TRBJ2-7, the V gene TRBV6-5; 9 bases map to TRBD1. Trimming removed 4 bases from V and 2 bases from J; junction bases left unmatched: 18. Germline CDR1 and CDR2: MNHEY and SVGAGI. CDR3 length equals 19 residues.

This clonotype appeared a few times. DNA of the CDR3: TGCGCCAGCAGCTTGCAGCAGGAATACGAGCAGTACTTC. The encoded protein is CASSLQQEYEQYF. J is TRBJ2-5 and V is TRBV5-1; D remains unclear. The J call could be wrong; TRBJ2-7 is a better fit for the DNA end. This CDR3 spans 13 amino acids. Germline CDR1 is SGHRS and CDR2 is YFSETQ.

The CDR3 nucleotides read TGTGCCAGCAGCTTTTTGTCAGGGGGTAGGCTGAGGGAGACCCAGTACTTC. Translating it yields CASSFLSGGRLRETQYF. The chain employs TRBV5-6 and TRBJ2-5, with 7 positions matching TRBD1. The germline V gene has CDR1 SGHDT and CDR2 YYEEEE. The CDR3 is made up of 17 amino acids. V gave up 2 bases and J gave up 5 bases; unmatched junction bases: 15.

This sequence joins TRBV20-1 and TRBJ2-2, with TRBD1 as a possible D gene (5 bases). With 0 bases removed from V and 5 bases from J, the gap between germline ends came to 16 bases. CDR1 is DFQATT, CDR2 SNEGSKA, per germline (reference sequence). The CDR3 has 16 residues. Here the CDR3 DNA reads TGCAGTGCTAGAGATTTGTCAGGGTTTGGGACCGGGGAGCTGTTTTTT. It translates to CSARDLSGFGTGELFF.

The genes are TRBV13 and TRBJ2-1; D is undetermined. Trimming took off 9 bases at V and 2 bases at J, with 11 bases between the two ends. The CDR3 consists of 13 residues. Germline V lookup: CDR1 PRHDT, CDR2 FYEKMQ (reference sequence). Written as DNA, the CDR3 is TGTGCCAGTGAACATACCCCCTACAATGAGCAGTTCTTC. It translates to CASEHTPYNEQFF. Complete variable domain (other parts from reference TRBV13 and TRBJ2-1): AAGVIQSPRHLIKEKRETATLKCYPIPRHDTVYWYQQGPGQDPQFLISFYEKMQSDKGSIPDRFSAQQFSDYHSELNMSSLELGDSALYFCASEHTPYNEQFFGPGTRLTVL.

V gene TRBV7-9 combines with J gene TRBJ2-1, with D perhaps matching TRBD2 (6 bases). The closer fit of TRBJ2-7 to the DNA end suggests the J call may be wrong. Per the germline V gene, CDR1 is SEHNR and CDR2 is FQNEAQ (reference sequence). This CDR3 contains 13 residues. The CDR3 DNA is TGTGCCAGCAGCTTAGCGGACTACAATGAGCAGTACTTC. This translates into CASSLADYNEQYF.

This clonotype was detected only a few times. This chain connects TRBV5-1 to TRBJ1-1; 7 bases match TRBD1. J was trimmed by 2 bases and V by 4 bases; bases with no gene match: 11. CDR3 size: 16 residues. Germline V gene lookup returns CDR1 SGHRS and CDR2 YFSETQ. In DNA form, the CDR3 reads TGCGCCAGCAGCCCAAGACAGGGAATGATAAACACTGAAGCTTTCTTT. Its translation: CASSPRQGMINTEAFF.

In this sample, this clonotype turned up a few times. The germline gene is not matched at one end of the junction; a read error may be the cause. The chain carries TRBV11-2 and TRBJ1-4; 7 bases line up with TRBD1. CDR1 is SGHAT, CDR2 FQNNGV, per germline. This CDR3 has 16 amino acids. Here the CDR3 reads CACSLERGPTNEKLFF. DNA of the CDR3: TGTGCCTGCAGCTTAGAGAGGGGGCCGACTAATGAAAAACTGTTTTTT.